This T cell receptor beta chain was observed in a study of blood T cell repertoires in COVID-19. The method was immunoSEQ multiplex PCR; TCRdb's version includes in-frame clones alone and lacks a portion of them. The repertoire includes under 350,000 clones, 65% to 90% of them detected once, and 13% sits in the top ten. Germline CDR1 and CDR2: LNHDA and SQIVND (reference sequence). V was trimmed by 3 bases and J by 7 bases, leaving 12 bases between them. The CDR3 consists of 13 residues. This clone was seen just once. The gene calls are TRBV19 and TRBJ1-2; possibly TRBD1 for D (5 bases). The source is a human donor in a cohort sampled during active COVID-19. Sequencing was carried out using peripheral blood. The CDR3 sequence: CASSIPGVSGYTF. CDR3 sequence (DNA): TGTGCCAGTAGTATTCCGGGGGTGTCTGGCTACACCTTC.